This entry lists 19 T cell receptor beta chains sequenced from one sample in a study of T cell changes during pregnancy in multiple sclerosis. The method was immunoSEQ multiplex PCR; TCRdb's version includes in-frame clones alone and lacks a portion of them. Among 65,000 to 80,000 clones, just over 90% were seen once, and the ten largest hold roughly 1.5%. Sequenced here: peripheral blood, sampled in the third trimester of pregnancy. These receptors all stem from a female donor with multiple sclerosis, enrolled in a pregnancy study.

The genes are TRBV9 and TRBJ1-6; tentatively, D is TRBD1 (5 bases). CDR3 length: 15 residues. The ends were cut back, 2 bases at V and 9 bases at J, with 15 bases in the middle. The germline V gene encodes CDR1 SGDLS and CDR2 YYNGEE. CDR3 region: CASSVGGLLGSPLHF. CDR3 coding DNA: TGTGCCAGCAGCGTGGGGGGTCTCCTAGGTTCACCCCTCCACTTT.

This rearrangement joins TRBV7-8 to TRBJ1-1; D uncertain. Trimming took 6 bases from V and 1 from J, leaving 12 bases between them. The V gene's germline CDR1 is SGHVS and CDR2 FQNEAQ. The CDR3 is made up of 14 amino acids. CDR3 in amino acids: CASRPTAANTEAFF. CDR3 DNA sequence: TGTGCCAGCAGACCTACAGCGGCGAACACTGAAGCTTTCTTT.

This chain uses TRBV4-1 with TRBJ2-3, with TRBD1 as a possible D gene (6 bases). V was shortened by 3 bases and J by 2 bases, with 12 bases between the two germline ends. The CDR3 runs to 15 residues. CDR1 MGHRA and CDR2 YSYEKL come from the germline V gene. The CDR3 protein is CASSQQRTDTDTQYF. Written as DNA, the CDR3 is TGCGCCAGCAGCCAGCAACGGACAGACACAGATACGCAGTATTTT.

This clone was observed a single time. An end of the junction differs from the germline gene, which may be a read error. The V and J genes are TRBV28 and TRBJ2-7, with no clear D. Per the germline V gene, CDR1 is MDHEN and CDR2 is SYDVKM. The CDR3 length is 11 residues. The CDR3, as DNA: TGTGCCAGCAGTCGTATAACAGACCCCCACTTC. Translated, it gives CASSRITDPHF.

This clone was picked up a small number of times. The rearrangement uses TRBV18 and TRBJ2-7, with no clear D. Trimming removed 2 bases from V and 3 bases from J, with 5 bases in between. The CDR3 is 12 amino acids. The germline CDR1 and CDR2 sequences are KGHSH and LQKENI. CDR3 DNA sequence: TGTGCCAGCTCACCAGACATCTACGAGCAGTACTTC. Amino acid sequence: CASSPDIYEQYF. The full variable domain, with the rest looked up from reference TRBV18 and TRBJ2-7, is NAGVMQNPRHLVRRRGQEARLRCSPMKGHSHVYWYRQLPEEGLKFMVYLQKENIIDESGMPKERFSAEFPKEGPSILRIQQVVRGDSAAYFCASSPDIYEQYFGPGTRLTVT.

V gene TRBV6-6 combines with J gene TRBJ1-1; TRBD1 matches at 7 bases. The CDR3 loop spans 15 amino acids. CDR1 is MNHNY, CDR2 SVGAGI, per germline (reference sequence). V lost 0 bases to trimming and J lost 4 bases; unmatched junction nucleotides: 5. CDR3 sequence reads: CASSYSGGASTEAFF. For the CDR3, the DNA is TGTGCCAGCAGTTACTCAGGGGGCGCAAGCACTGAAGCTTTCTTT.

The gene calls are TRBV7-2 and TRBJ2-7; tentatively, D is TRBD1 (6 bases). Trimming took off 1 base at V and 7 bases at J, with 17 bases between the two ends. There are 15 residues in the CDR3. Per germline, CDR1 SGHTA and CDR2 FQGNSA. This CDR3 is CASSLGARVQGEQYF. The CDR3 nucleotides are TGTGCCAGCAGCTTAGGAGCCAGGGTCCAGGGGGAGCAGTACTTC.

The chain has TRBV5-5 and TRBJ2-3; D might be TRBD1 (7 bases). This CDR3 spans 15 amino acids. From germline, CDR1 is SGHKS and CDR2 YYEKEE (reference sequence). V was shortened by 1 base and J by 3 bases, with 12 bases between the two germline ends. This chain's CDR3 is CASSLWAGGTDTQYF. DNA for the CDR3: TGTGCCAGCAGCTTGTGGGCAGGGGGGACAGATACGCAGTATTTT. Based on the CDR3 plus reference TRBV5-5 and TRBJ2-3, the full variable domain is DAGVTQSPTHLIKTRGQQVTLRCSPISGHKSVSWYQQVLGQGPQFIFQYYEKEERGRGNFPDRFSARQFPNYSSELNVNALLLGDSALYLCASSLWAGGTDTQYFGPGTRLTVL.

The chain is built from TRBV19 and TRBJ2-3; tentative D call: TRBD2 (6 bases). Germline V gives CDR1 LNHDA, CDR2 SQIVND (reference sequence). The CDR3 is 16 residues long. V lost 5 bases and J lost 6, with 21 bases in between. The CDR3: CASSSTGGTGGDTQYF. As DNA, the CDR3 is TGTGCCAGTAGTTCTACCGGGGGTACGGGTGGCGATACGCAGTATTTT.

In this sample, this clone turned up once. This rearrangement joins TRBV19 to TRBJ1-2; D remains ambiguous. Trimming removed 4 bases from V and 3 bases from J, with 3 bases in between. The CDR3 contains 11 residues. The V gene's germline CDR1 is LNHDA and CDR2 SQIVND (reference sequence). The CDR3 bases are TGTGCCAGTAGTACCTACTATGGCTACACCTTC. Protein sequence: CASSTYYGYTF.

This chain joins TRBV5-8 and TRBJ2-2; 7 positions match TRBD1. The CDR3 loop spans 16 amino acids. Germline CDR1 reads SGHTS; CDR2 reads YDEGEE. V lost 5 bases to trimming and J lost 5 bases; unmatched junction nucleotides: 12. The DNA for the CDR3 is TGTGCCAGCAGAGGGATCCGACAGGGCTGGACCGGGGAGCTGTTTTTT. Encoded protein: CASRGIRQGWTGELFF.

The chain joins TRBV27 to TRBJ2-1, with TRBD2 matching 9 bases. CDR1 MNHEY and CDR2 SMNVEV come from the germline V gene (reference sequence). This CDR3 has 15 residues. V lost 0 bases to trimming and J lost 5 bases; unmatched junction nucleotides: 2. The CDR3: CASSLSSGGHNEQFF. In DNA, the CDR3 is TGTGCCAGCAGTTTATCTAGCGGGGGCCACAATGAGCAGTTCTTC.

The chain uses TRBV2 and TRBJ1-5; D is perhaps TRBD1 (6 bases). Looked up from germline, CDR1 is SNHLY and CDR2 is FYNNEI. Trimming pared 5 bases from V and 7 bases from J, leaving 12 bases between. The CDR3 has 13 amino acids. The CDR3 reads CASSYRAGQPQHF. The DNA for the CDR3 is TGTGCCAGCAGTTACAGGGCAGGGCAGCCCCAGCATTTT.

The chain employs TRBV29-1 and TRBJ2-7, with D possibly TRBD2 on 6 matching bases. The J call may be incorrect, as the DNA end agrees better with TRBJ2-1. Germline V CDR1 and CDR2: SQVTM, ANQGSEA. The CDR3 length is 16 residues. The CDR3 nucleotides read TGCAGCGTTGAGGGGAGTAGGGCGGGAATTTACAATGAGCAGTTCTTC. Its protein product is CSVEGSRAGIYNEQFF.

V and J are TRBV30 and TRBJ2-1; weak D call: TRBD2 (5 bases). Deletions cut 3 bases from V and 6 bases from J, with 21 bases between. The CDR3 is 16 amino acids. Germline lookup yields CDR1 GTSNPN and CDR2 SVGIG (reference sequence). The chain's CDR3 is CAWSDGVARVFNEQFF. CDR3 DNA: TGTGCCTGGAGCGACGGGGTAGCTCGTGTGTTCAATGAGCAGTTCTTC.

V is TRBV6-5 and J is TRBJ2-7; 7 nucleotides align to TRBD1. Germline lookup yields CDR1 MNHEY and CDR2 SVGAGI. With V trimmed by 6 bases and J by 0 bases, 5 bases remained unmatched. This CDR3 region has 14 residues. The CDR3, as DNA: TGTGCCAGCAGCCTCAGGACAGGCTCCTACGAGCAGTACTTC. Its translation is CASSLRTGSYEQYF.

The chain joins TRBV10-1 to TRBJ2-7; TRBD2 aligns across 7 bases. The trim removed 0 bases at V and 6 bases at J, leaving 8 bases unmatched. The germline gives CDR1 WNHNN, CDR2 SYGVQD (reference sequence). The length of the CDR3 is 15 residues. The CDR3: CASSESRTRGGEQYF. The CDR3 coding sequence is TGCGCCAGCAGTGAGTCCCGGACTAGGGGCGGCGAGCAGTACTTC.

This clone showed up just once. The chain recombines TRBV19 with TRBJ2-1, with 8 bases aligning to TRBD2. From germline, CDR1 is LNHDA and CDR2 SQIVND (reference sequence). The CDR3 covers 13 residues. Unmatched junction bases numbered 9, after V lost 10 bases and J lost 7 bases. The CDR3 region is CATTTSSGNEQFF. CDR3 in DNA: TGTGCCACTACAACCTCTAGCGGGAATGAGCAGTTCTTC.

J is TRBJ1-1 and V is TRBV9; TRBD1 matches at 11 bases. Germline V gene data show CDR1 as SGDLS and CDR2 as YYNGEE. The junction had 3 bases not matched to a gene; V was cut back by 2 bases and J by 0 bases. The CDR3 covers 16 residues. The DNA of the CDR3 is TGTGCCAGCAGCGTCCGGGACAGGGGGTTGAACACTGAAGCTTTCTTT. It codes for CASSVRDRGLNTEAFF.